The present T cell receptor beta chain was sequenced within a study of blood T cell repertoires in COVID-19. Study at large: In each case, the material was cDNA or gDNA derived from T cells, B-cell-depleted T cells, or PBMCs.

Original processing notes: It was from reference gene primer amplification that nucleated cell counts were estimated. This table comes from immunoSEQ multiplex PCR, and its TCRdb copy is limited to in-frame clones, with some not included. V and J calls and clone size come straight from that table; D and trimming were deduced from the DNA. This sample yields 180,000 or so clones, of which over 65% are seen a single time; 18% belongs to the top ten. Recruited during active infection, patients (from Seattle) were subsequently followed longitudinally. The germline gives CDR1 SGHDT, CDR2 YYEEEE. The CDR3 extends over 14 amino acids. With 4 bases removed from V and 15 bases from J, the gap between germline ends came to 23 bases.

This clonotype originated in a person aged 70 to 85 with COVID-19, enrolled during active disease. The V gene is TRBV5-6, the J gene TRBJ2-1; weak D call: TRBD1 (6 bases). The sequencing input was peripheral blood. The CDR3 here is CASSPPVGQRKPFF. CDR3 sequence (DNA): TGTGCCAGCAGCCCCCCAGTAGGACAGCGCAAGCCGTTCTTC.